This entry is about one T cell receptor (beta chain). What antigen it recognizes has not been identified. The input lacks base qualities; no much larger clone sits a single base away. The cohort was made up of around 720 healthy bone marrow donors. At the time of sampling, every cohort member was nominally healthy, though immune exposures that went unrecorded were likely present. The donor tested CMV seropositive and was one of the 289 seropositive cohort members. A peripheral blood sample was collected from each donor, and TCR beta sequencing was performed on peripheral blood mononuclear cells. The Qiagen DNeasy Blood Extraction Kit was used to extract genomic DNA from the blood cell samples. These data are taken from a study of cytomegalovirus exposure and HLA in healthy donors (dated by TCRdb to 2017 to 2019). With regard to the full study: According to an earlier analysis of a few hundred of the donors, 150 million to 200 million T cells yielded approximately 120 million unique TCR beta sequences and around 300 Gb of sequence data. A later analysis re-analyzed previously published TCR beta repertoires from 500 to 700 donors and added high-resolution HLA genotyping to study TCR occurrence patterns. The study combined high-throughput TCR immunosequencing, statistical association of individual TCRs with disease status, and machine learning to predict cytomegalovirus infection status. Among some 400 genotyped donors of the cohort, an average of about 240,000 unique TCR beta nucleotide sequences were sequenced per donor, roughly 18% of them non-productive. Rather than drawing on any new phenotypic data, the later analysis identified candidate immune exposures from TCR beta sequences and the way those sequences occurred across donors. The study profiled the T cell repertoires of more than 500 subjects by immunosequencing and related them to cytomegalovirus serostatus. Donor age, sex, ethnicity and CMV serostatus were compiled together with the repertoire data. Roughly 300 gigabases of sequencing data and approximately 85 million unique TCR sequences were included in an early release covering about 620 HLA-typed donors. Along with the approximately 620-subject first cohort, a separate validation cohort of about 110 different subjects was used. The genetic ancestry cluster associated with self-reported Caucasian donors included 80% to 90% of the 398 genotyped donors. A later genetic analysis used genome-wide SNP genotypes for about 65% of the roughly 700 donors, treating that subset as a discovery cohort. Roughly 5 DR-DQ haplotypes were handled as single units for association and clustering, since linkage in the cohort was strong. The number of typed donors differed by locus: about 629-630 for A, B, C, DRB1 and DQB1; approximately 530 for DQA1; 606 for DPA1; and some 450 for DPB1. All discovery cohort repertoires had been generated using a single sequencing platform. The study aimed to test whether cataloging public T cell receptors could reveal signatures of past pathogen exposure. To decide whether each TCR beta V gene segment behaved as functional or pseudogenic, an earlier analysis of some 600 of the donors relied on high-throughput TCR beta sequencing. Both class I and class II loci were covered by HLA typing, at four-digit resolution.

Summary of the overall study and its limitations: Compared with equally common non-associated chains, HLA-associated TCR beta chains in a later analysis were more clonally expanded and had lower generation probabilities. The earlier analysis of about 600 of the donors excluded 15 to 20 rarely observed V segments, including chromosome 9 orphons, because counts were too low. In a later analysis, over 15,000 TCR beta sequences were associated with specific HLA alleles at a false discovery rate of 0.05. In this cohort, only TCR beta chains were sequenced, and detectable features were limited by the absence of alpha or paired-chain data. A further reported finding was that TCR beta sequences accurately predicted the HLA-A and HLA-B alleles for most subjects in the first cohort. Three of the identified cytomegalovirus-associated TCR beta chains were confirmed in vitro to be specific for cytomegalovirus antigens. The classifier was reported to diagnose cytomegalovirus status with high specificity and sensitivity in both the original and validation cohorts. HLA typing was unavailable for some donors at each locus, so association tests used only the typed subset. According to the authors, the approach could potentially be generalized to other disease states and immunological phenotypes. Broadly in line with IMGT annotations, most TCR beta V segments showed up in productive rearrangements about 90% or about 30% of the time in an earlier analysis of 450 to 600 of the donors. An association between a missense DCLRE1C variant and V-gene and J-gene trimming of TCR beta chains was found in a later genetic analysis and replicated in an independent cohort. The presence/absence analyses assumed that sequencing depth was roughly uniform across donors, and that assumption may not be true. Immune exposure information for the cohort was limited to CMV serostatus. Strong co-occurrence of HLA alleles, especially DR and DQ, made assigning TCR associations to individual alleles difficult. Linkage disequilibrium might explain the correlated functional status among segregating V segments, but an unknown experimental factor could not be excluded. Some IMGT-functional V segments, including TRBV6-2 and TRBV6-3, could not be told apart with the 87-base-pair reads, so those segments were excluded. According to a later analysis, most CMV-associated TCR beta chains appeared to be HLA-restricted, and the HLA associations seemed to be driven largely by CMV exposure. A cluster of highly shared sequence variants was judged likely to represent a technical artifact of the sequencing pipeline. In a later analysis, several top co-occurrence clusters were reported to appear linked to parvovirus B19, influenza, CMV and Epstein-Barr virus. The study listed 164 TCR beta chains as associated with cytomegalovirus. A later genetic analysis reported fewer N-insertions in productive TCRs among donors in an Asian-associated ancestry cluster than the approximately 700-donor mean. A later analysis found that TCR association rates varied across HLA loci, with DRB1 alleles showing the most associated TCRs and HLA-C alleles the fewest. Most TCR sequences were observed very rarely across donors, whereas some public TCRs were present in many individuals.

Taken from the germline V gene, the CDR1 and CDR2 loops are KGHSH and LQKENI. Spanning cysteine to phenylalanine, the CDR3 consists of 15 amino acids. The only DNA kept is the CDR3, 45 bases in frame from the first base. The V end gives up 4 bases and the J end 8 bases, leaving 7 bases in the junction not matched to a gene. Library preparation employed the immunoSEQ multiplex PCR assay. A mixture of 60 forward primers for TCR Vbeta segments and 13 reverse primers for TCR Jbeta segments was used in the multiplex PCR. A multiplex PCR assay on genomic DNA amplified the CDR3 region of rearranged TCR beta genes. The Illumina HiSeq System was used to sequence the amplified TCR beta libraries as 87-base-pair reads. The original methods were these. A later analysis counted tens of millions of unique TCR beta chains across the 666 repertoires, and 10 million to 12 million of these chains were shared by at least two donors. Raw reads were error-corrected and collapsed into unique sequences with a nearest-neighbor algorithm that merged closely related sequences to remove PCR and sequencing errors. V, D and J gene segments were assigned by aligning CDR3 sequences to IMGT reference sequences. For a sequence to be retained, a match of at least six nucleotides was required to both a V gene segment and a J gene segment. Rearrangements were classified as productive when the CDR3 lacked stop codons and remained in frame with V and J, and all other rearrangements were classified as non-productive. CDR3 was defined according to IMGT convention as the region running from the second conserved V-encoded cysteine to the conserved J-encoded phenylalanine. The earlier analysis of some 580 of the donors excluded any sequence lacking an unambiguous match to a single V gene segment. An earlier analysis of 587 of the donors classified V segments as functional when productive rearrangements were above 56.7% and as segregating when the standard deviation between donors was above 5%. To diagnose cytomegalovirus status from the catalog of TCR beta chain sequences, a statistical classification framework was built. In a later analysis, V and J genes were assigned by comparing TCR nucleotide sequences against IMGT/GENE-DB human TR gene sequences. In a later analysis, CDR3 sequences and most-parsimonious VDJ recombination scenarios were assigned using the TCRdist pipeline. In a later analysis, every TCR beta chain was defined by the combination of its CDR3 amino acid sequence and its V-gene family, and reads without a unique V-gene family were dropped. A later analysis removed 500 to 600 highly shared, low-generation-probability nucleotide sequences to deal with suspected cross-contamination and a sequencing artifact. In a later analysis, a clonal expansion index for each public chain was calculated from normalized within-repertoire ranks of inferred template counts. Generation probabilities in a later analysis came from a VDJ recombination model fitted to out-of-frame rearrangements, and those results were checked against IGoR. In a later analysis, hypergeometric tests were used to score TCR-TCR, TCR-HLA and TCR-CMV co-occurrence, with a repertoire-size bias correction applied to TCR pairs. False discovery rates were estimated in a later analysis by permuting HLA or CMV assignments 20 times. A later analysis grouped co-occurring TCRs with DBSCAN, adding TCRdist sequence similarity when clustering within HLA-allele-positive subsets. Repertoires with fewer than 30,000 or more than 120,000 public chains, plus five repertoires with anomalous nucleotide sharing, were excluded from co-occurrence clustering. TCRdb mirrors the immuneACCESS table, restricted to in-frame sequences. Some clones are absent from its copies; in checked studies, under half trace to an unresolved V gene, and the reason for the others is unknown. The V and J calls and clone size are taken from that table; D and trimming were inferred from the DNA. The sample data list 85,000 to 120,000 clones, and about three quarters of these were observed just once. The ten most abundant clones make up 5% to 7.5% of the sample.

The source of this sequence is a woman aged 45-65 years in good health and CMV-seropositive. The V gene is TRBV18 and the J gene is TRBJ1-4, with TRBD1 identical over 10 junction bases. Specimen: PBMCs. The base sequence is TGTGCCAGCTCACGGGACCGGGACAGGGGCGAAAAACTGTTTTTT. It specifies CASSRDRDRGEKLFF.